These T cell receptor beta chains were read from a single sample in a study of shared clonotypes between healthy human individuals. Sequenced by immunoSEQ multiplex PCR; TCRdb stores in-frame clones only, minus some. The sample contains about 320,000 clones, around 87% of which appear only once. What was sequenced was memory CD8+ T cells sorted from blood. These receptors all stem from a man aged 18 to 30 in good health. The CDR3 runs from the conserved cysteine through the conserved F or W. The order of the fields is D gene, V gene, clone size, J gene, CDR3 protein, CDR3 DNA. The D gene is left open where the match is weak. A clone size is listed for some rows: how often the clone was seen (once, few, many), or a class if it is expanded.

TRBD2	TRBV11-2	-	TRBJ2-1	CASSSEGLAYNEQFF	TGTGCCAGCAGCTCCGAGGGACTAGCGTACAATGAGCAGTTCTTC
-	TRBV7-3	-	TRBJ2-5	CASSLIEGETQYF	TGTGCCAGCAGCTTAATAGAGGGAGAGACCCAGTACTTC
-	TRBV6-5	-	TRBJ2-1	CASSYSPGYFNEQFF	TGTGCCAGCAGTTACTCACCGGGGTATTTCAATGAGCAGTTCTTC
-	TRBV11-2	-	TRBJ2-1	CASPRREGLRVGNEQFF	TGTGCCAGCCCCCGTCGCGAGGGGCTCCGAGTGGGCAATGAGCAGTTCTTC
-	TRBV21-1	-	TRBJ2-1	CASLGAGENEQFF	TGTGCCAGCCTCGGAGCGGGTGAGAATGAGCAGTTCTTC
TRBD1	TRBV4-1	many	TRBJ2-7	CASSQEPGQGWVEQYF	TGCGCCAGCAGCCAAGAGCCCGGACAGGGATGGGTTGAGCAGTACTTC
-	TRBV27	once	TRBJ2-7	CASSDRYAYEQYF	TGTGCCAGCAGCGACAGGTATGCCTACGAGCAGTACTTC
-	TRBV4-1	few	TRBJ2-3	CASSQDPTGPDTQYF	TGCGCCAGCAGCCAAGACCCGACAGGACCAGATACGCAGTATTTT
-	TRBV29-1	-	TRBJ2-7	CSVGTLNYEQYF	TGCAGCGTTGGGACACTCAACTACGAGCAGTACTTC
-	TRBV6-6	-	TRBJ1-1	CASSDTGSYTEAFF	TGTGCCAGCAGTGATACAGGGAGTTACACTGAAGCTTTCTTT
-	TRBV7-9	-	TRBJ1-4	CASSLEGEKLFF	TGTGCCAGCAGCTTAGAGGGTGAAAAACTGTTTTTT
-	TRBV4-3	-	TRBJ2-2	CASSQGGSRNTGELFF	TGCGCCAGCAGCCAAGGGGGTAGCCGCAACACCGGGGAGCTGTTTTTT
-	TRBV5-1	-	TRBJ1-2	CASSWDNPNYGYTF	TGCGCCAGCAGCTGGGACAACCCTAACTATGGCTACACCTTC
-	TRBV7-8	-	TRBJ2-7	CASSLVPGTYEQYF	TGTGCCAGCAGCTTAGTCCCGGGGACCTACGAGCAGTACTTC
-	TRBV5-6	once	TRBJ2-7	CASSPQEISYEQYF	TGTGCCAGCAGCCCCCAGGAAATTTCCTACGAGCAGTACTTC
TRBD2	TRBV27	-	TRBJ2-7	CASSPAGRASYEQYF	TGTGCCAGCAGCCCAGCGGGGAGGGCCTCCTACGAGCAGTACTTC
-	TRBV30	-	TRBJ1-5	CAWASLSNQPQHF	TGTGCCTGGGCGTCCCTTAGCAATCAGCCCCAGCATTTT
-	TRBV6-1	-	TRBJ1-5	CASSAWTAHQVRNQPQHF	TGTGCCAGCAGTGCTTGGACTGCCCACCAAGTTCGCAATCAGCCCCAGCATTTT
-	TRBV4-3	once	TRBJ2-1	CASSQDRDRVYNEQFF	TGCGCCAGCAGCCAAGATCGGGACCGAGTGTACAATGAGCAGTTCTTC
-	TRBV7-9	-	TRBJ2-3	CASSLAWSVEDTQYF	TGTGCCAGCAGCTTAGCGTGGTCAGTCGAAGATACGCAGTATTTT
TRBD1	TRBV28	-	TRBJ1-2	CASSPGQGAVYGYTF	TGTGCCAGCAGTCCGGGACAGGGGGCGGTCTATGGCTACACCTTC
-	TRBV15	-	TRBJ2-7	CATSSFGDYEQYF	TGTGCCACCAGCAGTTTCGGCGATTACGAGCAGTACTTC
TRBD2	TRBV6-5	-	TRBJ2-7	CASSIAGGGYEQYF	TGTGCCAGCAGCATAGCGGGGGGTGGCTACGAGCAGTACTTC
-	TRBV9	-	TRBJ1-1	CASSVGGQPANTEAFF	TGTGCCAGCAGCGTAGGGGGACAACCGGCGAACACTGAAGCTTTCTTT
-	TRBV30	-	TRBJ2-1	CAWSTLNEQFF	TGTGCCTGGAGTACCCTTAATGAGCAGTTCTTC
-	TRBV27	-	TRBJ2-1	CASSRQGYNEQFF	TGTGCCAGCAGTCGGCAGGGCTACAATGAGCAGTTCTTC
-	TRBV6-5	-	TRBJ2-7	CASRRTDYYEQYF	TGTGCCAGCAGGCGGACAGATTACTACGAGCAGTACTTC
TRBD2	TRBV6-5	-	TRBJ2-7	CASSYYGLAVEEQYF	TGTGCCAGCAGTTACTACGGACTAGCGGTGGAGGAGCAGTACTTC
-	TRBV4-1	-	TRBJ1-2	CASSQDRIYTF	TGCGCCAGCAGCCAAGATAGGATCTACACCTTC
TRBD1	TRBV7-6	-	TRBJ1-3	CASSAKSGTGYSGNTIYF	TGTGCCAGCAGCGCTAAATCTGGGACAGGGTACTCTGGAAACACCATATATTTT
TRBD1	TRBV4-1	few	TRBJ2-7	CASSPRDRPYEQYF	TGCGCCAGCAGCCCCCGGGACAGACCCTACGAGCAGTACTTC
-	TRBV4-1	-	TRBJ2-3	CASGFYTDTQYF	TGCGCCAGCGGGTTCTACACAGATACGCAGTATTTT
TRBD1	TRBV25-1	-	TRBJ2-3	CASSGPGQGAGDTQYF	TGTGCCAGCAGTGGCCCAGGGCAGGGGGCGGGTGATACGCAGTATTTT